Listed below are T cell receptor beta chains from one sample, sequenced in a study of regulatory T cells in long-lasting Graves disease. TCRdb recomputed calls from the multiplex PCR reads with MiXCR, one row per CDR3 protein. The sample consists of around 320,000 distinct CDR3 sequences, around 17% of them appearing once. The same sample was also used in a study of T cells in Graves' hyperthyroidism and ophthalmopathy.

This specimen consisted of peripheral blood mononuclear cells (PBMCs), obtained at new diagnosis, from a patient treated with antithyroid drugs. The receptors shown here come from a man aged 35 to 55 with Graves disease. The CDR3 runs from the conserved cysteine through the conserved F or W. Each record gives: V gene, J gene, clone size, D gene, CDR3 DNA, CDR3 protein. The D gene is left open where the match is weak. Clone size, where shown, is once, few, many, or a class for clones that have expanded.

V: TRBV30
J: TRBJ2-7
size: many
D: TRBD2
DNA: TGTGCCTGGAGTGCCGGGACTAACGAGCAGTACTTC
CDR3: CAWSAGTNEQYF

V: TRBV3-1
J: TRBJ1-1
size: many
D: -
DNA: TGTGCCAGCAGCCAAGCAGGGATTGAAGCTTTCTTT
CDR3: CASSQAGIEAFF

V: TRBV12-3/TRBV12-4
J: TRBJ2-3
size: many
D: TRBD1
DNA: TGTGCCAGCAGCCGGACTCGACAGGGGGCAGATACGCAGTATTTT
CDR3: CASSRTRQGADTQYF

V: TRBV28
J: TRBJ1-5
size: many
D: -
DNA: TGTGCCAGCAGTCACCGTTATAGCAATCAGCCCCAGCATTTT
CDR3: CASSHRYSNQPQHF

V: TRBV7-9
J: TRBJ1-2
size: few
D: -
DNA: TGTGCCAGCAGCCAACACGGGGGCGAGGATGGCTACACCTTC
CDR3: CASSQHGGEDGYTF

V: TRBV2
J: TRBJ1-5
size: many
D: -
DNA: TGTGCCAGCAGTGCCGGTCCCGCGGCCCAGCATTTT
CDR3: CASSAGPAAQHF

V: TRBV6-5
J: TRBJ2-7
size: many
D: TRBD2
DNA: TGTGCCAGCAGTTGGACTAGCGGCCCCTACGAGCAGTACTTC
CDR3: CASSWTSGPYEQYF

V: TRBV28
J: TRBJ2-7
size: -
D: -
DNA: TGTGCCAGCAGCCCGCCGTCCCGAGAGTACGAGCAGTACTTC
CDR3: CASSPPSREYEQYF

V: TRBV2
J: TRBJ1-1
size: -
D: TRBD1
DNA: TGTGCCAGCAGTGTACAGGGGCGAGGAATTAGCACTGAAGCTTTCTTT
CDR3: CASSVQGRGISTEAFF

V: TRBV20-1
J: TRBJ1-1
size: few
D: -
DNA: TGCAGTGCTAGAGATTTCTATGTGAACACTGAAGCTTTCTTT
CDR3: CSARDFYVNTEAFF

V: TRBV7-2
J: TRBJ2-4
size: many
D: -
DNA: TGTGCCAGCAGCAGGGGGGTAGCCAAAAACATTCAGTACTTC
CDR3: CASSRGVAKNIQYF

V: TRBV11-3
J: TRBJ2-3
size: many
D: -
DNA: TGTGCCAGCAGCTTAGAGGACTGGGGGGCCGGACTCACAGATACGCAGTATTTT
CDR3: CASSLEDWGAGLTDTQYF

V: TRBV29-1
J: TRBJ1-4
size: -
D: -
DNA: TGCAGCGTTGCCCCCGGGGGGGAATCGAATGAAAAACTGTTTTTT
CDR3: CSVAPGGESNEKLFF

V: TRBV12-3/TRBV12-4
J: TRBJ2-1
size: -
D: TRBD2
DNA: TGTGCCAGCAGTTTCAAGTCCTTGGGACTAGCGGGGAGTGAGCAGTTCTTC
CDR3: CASSFKSLGLAGSEQFF

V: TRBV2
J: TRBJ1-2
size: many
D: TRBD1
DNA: TGTGCCAGCAGGGCGACAGGGGTCTATGGCTACACCTTC
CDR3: CASRATGVYGYTF

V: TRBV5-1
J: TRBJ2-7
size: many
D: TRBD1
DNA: TGCGCCAGCAGCTTGGCAACAGGGGGGATCTACGAGCAGTACTTC
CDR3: CASSLATGGIYEQYF

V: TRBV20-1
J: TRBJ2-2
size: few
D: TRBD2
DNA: TGCAGTGCCCTAGCGGGGGCCTCCACCGGGGAGCTGTTTTTT
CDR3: CSALAGASTGELFF

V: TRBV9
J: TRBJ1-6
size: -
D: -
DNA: TGTGCCAGCAGCCCCTTCAGGGGAAGTGGTAATTCACCCCTCCACTTT
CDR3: CASSPFRGSGNSPLHF

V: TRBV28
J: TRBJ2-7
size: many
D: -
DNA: TGTGCCAGCAGTTTATCCCCTACAGGTACTCTTAAAGGAGAGCAGTACTTC
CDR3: CASSLSPTGTLKGEQYF

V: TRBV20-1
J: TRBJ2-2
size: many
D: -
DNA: TGCAGTGCTAGAGCTCACGGGGAGCTGTTTTTT
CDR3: CSARAHGELFF

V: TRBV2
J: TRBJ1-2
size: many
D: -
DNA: TGTGCCAGCTATCTGCGCTACACCTTC
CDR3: CASYLRYTF

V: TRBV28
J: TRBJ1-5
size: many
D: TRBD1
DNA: TGTGCCAGCGTGAACAGGGGCCAGCCCCAGCATTTT
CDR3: CASVNRGQPQHF

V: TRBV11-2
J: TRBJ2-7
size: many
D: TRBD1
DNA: TGTGCCAGCACCCTGGACAGGGGGAAGTACGAGCAGTACTTC
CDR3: CASTLDRGKYEQYF

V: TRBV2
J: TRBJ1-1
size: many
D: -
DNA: TGTGCCAGCAGTGTTAACGGAGAAGCTTTCTTT
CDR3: CASSVNGEAFF

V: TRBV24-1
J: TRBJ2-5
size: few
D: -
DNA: TGTGCCACCAGTGATTTGTCCGGGGCCCAAGAGACCCAGTACTTC
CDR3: CATSDLSGAQETQYF

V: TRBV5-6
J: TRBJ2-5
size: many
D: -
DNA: TGTGCCAGCAGCTTGATTGGGAATCAAGAGACCCAGTACTTC
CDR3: CASSLIGNQETQYF

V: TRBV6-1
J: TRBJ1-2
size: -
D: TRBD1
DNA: TGTGCCAGCAGGCGACAGGGGTATAGCTATGGCTACACCTTC
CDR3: CASRRQGYSYGYTF

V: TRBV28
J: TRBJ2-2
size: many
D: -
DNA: TGTGCCAGCAGACTACGACGGACCGGGGAGCTGTTTTTT
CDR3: CASRLRRTGELFF

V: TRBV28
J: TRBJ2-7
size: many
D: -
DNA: TGTGCCAGCAGTTTGATTATAGACAATAACGGGGGAGTTGAAGAGCAGTACTTC
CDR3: CASSLIIDNNGGVEEQYF

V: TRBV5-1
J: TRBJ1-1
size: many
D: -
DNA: TGCGCCAGCAGGGGGGGGGCGTCGAACACTGAAGCTTTCTTT
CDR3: CASRGGASNTEAFF

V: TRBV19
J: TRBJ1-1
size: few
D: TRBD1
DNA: TGTGCCAGTAGTAAATACGGACAGGGGGCGGGAACTGAAGCTTTCTTT
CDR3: CASSKYGQGAGTEAFF

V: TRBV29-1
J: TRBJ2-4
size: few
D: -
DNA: TGCAGCGTTGGGGACCGACTAGCCAAAAACATTCAGTACTTC
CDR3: CSVGDRLAKNIQYF

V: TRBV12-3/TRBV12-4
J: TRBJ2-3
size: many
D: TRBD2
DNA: TGTGCCAGCAGACCGGGACTAGCGGGGGGCTATAGCGAAATCTATTTT
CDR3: CASRPGLAGGYSEIYF

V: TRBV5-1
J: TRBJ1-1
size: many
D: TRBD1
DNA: TGTGCCAGCAGCGGGAGGACAGGGAACACTGAAGCTTTCTTT
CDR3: CASSGRTGNTEAFF

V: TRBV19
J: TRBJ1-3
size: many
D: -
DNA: TGTGCCAGTTCGGACAACCACCCTGGAAACACCATATATTTT
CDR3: CASSDNHPGNTIYF

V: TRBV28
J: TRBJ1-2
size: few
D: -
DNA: TGTGCCAGCAGTTTCGTCCAGGGCTCCGGCTACACCTTC
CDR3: CASSFVQGSGYTF

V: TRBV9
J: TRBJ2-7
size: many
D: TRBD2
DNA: TGTGCCAGTAGCGGGTCTGGTTCCGAGCAGTACTTC
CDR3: CASSGSGSEQYF

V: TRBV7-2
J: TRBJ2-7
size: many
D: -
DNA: TGTGCCAGCAGCTTAGATGTGAGCTACGAGCAGTACTTC
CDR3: CASSLDVSYEQYF

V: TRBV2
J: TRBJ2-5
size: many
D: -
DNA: TGTGCCAGCAGTGAAGAGGGACGGAACCAAGAGACCCAGTACTTC
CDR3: CASSEEGRNQETQYF

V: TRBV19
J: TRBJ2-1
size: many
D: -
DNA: TGTGCCAGTAGTATATATAGGGGGACCGGGACACTTTACAATGAGCAGTTCTTC
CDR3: CASSIYRGTGTLYNEQFF

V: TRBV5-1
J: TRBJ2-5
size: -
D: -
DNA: TGCGCCAGCAGCTTGGCCGTGCTAGAACAAGAGACCCAGTACTTC
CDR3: CASSLAVLEQETQYF